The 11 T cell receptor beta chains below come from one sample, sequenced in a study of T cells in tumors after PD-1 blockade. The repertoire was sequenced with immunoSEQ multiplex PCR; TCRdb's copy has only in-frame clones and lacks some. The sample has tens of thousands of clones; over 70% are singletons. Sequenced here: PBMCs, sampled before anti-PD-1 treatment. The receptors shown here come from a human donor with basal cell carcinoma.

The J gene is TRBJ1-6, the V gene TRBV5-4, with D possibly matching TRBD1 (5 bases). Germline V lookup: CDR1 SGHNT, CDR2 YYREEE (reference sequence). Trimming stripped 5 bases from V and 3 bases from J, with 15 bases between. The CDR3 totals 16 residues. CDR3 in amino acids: CASRSTRDGYNSPLHF. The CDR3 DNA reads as TGTGCCAGCAGATCAACCCGGGACGGCTATAATTCACCCCTCCACTTT. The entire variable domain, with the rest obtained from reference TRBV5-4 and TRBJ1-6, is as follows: ETGVTQSPTHLIKTRGQQVTLRCSSQSGHNTVSWYQQALGQGPQFIFQYYREEENGRGNFPPRFSGLQFPNYSSELNVNALELDDSALYLCASRSTRDGYNSPLHFGNGTRLTVT.

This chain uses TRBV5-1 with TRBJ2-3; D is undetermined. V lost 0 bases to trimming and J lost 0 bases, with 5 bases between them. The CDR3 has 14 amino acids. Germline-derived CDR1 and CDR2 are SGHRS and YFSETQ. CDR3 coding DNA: TGCGCCAGCAGCTTGGCCGGGAGCACAGATACGCAGTATTTT. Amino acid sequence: CASSLAGSTDTQYF.

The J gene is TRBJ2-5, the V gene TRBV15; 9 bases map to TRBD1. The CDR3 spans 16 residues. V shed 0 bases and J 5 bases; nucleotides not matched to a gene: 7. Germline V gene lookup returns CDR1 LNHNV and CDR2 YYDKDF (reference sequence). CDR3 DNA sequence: TGTGCCACCAGCAGAGATTGGGACAGGGTAGGGGAGACCCAGTACTTC. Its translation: CATSRDWDRVGETQYF.

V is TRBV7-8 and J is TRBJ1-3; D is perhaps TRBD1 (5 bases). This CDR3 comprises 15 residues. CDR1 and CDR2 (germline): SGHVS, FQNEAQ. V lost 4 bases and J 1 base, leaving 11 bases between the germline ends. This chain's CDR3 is CASSSRGTSGNTIYF. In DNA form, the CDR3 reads TGTGCCAGCAGCTCCCGGGGCACATCTGGAAACACCATATATTTT.

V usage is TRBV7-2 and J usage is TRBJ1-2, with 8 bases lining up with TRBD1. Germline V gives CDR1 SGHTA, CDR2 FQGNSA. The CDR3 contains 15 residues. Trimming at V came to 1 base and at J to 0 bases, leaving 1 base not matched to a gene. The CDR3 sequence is CASSLGRGPNYGYTF. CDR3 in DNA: TGTGCCAGCAGCTTAGGCAGGGGGCCTAACTATGGCTACACCTTC.

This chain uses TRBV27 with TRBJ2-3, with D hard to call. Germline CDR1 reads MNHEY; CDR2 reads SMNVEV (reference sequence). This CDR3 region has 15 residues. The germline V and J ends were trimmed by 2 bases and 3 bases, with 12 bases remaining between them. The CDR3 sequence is CASSLKRPPTDTQYF. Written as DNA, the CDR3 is TGTGCCAGCAGTTTAAAAAGGCCCCCGACAGATACGCAGTATTTT.

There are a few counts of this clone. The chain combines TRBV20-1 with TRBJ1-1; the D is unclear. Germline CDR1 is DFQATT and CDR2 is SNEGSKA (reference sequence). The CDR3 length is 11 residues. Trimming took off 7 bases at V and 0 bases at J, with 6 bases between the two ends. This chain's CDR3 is CSGRVNTEAFF. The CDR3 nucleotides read TGCAGTGGGCGGGTGAACACTGAAGCTTTCTTT.

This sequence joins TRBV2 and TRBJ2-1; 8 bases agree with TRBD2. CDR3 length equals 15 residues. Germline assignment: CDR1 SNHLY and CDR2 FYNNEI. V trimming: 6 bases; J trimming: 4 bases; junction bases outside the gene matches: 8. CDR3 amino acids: CASSPLRGGYNEQFF. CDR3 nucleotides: TGTGCCAGCAGCCCTCTCCGGGGGGGTTACAATGAGCAGTTCTTC. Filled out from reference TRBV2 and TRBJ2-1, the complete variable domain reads EPEVTQTPSHQVTQMGQEVILRCVPISNHLYFYWYRQILGQKVEFLVSFYNNEISEKSEIFDDQFSVERPDGSNFTLKIRSTKLEDSAMYFCASSPLRGGYNEQFFGPGTRLTVL.

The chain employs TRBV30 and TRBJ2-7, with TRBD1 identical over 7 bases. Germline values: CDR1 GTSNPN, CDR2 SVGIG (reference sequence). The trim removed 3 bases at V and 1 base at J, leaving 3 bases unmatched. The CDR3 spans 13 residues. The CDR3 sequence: CAWSQTGSYEQYF. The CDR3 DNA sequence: TGTGCCTGGAGCCAGACAGGGTCCTACGAGCAGTACTTC. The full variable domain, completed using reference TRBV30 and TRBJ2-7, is SQTIHQWPATLVQPVGSPLSLECTVEGTSNPNLYWYRQAAGRGLQLLFYSVGIGQISSEVPQNLSASRPQDRQFILSSKKLLLSDSGFYLCAWSQTGSYEQYFGPGTRLTVT.

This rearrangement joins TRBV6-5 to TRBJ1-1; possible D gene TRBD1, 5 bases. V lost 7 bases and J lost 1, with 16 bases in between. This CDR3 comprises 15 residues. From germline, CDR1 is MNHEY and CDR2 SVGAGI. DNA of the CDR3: TGTGCCAGCAACCCACGGGACCTGGGGAACACTGAAGCTTTCTTT. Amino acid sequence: CASNPRDLGNTEAFF.

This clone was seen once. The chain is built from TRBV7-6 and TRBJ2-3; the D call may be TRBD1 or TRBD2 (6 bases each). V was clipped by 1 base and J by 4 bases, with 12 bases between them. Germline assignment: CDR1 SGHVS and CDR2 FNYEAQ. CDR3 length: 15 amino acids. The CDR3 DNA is TGTGCCAGCAGCTTAGAGCCGGGGGCGGCAGATACGCAGTATTTT. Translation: CASSLEPGAADTQYF.